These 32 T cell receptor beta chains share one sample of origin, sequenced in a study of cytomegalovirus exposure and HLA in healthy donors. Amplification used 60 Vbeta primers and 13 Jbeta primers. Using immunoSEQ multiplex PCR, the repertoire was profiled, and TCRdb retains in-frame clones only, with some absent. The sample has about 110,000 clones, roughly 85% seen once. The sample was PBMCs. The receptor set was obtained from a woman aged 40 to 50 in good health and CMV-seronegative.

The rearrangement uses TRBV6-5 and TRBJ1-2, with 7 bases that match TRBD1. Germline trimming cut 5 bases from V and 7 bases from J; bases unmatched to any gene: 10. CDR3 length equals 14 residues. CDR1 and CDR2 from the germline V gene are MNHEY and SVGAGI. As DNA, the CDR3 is TGTGCCAGCAGTGAAGGGACAGCAGTTCCTGGCTACACCTTC. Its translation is CASSEGTAVPGYTF.

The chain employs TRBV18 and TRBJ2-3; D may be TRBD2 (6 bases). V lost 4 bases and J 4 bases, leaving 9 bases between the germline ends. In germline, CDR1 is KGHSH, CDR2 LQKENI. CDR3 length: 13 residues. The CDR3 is CASSLLASDTQYF. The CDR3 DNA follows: TGTGCCAGCTCACTGCTAGCGTCAGATACGCAGTATTTT.

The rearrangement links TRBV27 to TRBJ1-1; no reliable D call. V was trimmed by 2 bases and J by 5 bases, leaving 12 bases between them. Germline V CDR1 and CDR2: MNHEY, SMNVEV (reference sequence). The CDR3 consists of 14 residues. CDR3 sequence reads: CASSLPRGGTEAFF. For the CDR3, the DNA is TGTGCCAGCAGTTTACCGCGAGGAGGGACTGAAGCTTTCTTT.

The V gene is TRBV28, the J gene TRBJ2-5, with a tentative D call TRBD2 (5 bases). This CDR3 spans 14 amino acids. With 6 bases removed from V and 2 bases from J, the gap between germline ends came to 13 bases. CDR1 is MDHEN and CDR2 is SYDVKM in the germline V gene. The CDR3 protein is CASSLTRAQETQYF. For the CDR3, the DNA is TGTGCCAGCAGCCTAACGAGGGCACAAGAGACCCAGTACTTC.

The CDR3 sequence is CASSQDPRSSDYGYTF. Written as DNA, the CDR3 is TGCGCCAGCAGCCAAGATCCACGGAGTTCCGACTATGGCTACACCTTC. This chain connects TRBV4-3 to TRBJ1-2; D is unresolved. The CDR3 runs 16 residues. Germline loops: CDR1 LGHNA, CDR2 YSLEER. Trimming took off 0 bases at V and 3 bases at J, with 14 bases between the two ends.

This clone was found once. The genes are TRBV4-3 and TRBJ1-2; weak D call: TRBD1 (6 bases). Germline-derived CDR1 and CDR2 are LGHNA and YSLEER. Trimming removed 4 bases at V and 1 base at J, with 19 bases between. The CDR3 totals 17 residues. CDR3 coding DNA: TGCGCCAGCAGCCTAGCCCGAGCAGGGGCGCATAACTATGGCTACACCTTC. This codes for CASSLARAGAHNYGYTF.

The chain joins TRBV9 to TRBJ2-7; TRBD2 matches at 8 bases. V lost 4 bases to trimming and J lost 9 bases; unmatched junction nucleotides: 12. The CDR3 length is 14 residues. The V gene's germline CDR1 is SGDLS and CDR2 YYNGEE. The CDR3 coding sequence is TGTGCCAGCAGCCCAGAAAGCGGGAGCGTCGGGCAGTACTTC. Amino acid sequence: CASSPESGSVGQYF.

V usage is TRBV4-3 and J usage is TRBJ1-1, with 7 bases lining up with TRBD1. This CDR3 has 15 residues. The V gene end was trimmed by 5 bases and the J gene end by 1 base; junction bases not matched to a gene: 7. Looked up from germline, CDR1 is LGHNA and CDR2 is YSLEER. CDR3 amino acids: CASSGDSYSNTEAFF. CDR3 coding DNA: TGCGCCAGCAGCGGGGACAGCTACTCGAACACTGAAGCTTTCTTT.

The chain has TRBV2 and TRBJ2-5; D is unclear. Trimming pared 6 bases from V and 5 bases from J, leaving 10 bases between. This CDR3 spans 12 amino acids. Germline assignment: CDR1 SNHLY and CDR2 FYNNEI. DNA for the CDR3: TGTGCCAGCAGGCCCTGGGCCGAGACCCAGTACTTC. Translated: CASRPWAETQYF.

The CDR3 nucleotides are TGTGCCAGCAGTTTGCAGGGGGCAACTAATGAAAAACTGTTTTTT. Protein sequence: CASSLQGATNEKLFF. V is TRBV28 and J is TRBJ1-4; 7 nucleotides match TRBD1. Germline V gives CDR1 MDHEN, CDR2 SYDVKM. CDR3 length equals 15 residues. V lost 3 bases, J lost 0 bases, and 1 base stayed unmatched.

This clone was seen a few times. CDR3 DNA sequence: TGTGCCAGCAGTGCGCGGTGGGGACAGGGGGCCGATGAGCAGTTCTTC. It yields the protein CASSARWGQGADEQFF. V gene TRBV28 combines with J gene TRBJ2-1; 12 nucleotides line up with TRBD1. V lost 5 bases, J lost 8 bases, and 10 bases stayed unmatched. The length of the CDR3 is 16 residues. Germline V gene data show CDR1 as MDHEN and CDR2 as SYDVKM.

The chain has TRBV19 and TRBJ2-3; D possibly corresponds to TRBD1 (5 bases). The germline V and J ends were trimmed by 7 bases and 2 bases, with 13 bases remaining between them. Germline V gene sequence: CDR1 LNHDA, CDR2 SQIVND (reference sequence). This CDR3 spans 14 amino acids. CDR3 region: CASIGAGNTDTQYF. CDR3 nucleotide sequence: TGTGCCAGTATTGGGGCAGGGAACACAGATACGCAGTATTTT.

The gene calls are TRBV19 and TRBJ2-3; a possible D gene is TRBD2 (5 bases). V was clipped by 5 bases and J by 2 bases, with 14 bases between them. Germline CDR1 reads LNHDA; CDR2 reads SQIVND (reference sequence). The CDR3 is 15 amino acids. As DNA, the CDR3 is TGTGCCAGTAGTCCGAGGGTCCTTCCCACAGATACGCAGTATTTT. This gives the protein CASSPRVLPTDTQYF.

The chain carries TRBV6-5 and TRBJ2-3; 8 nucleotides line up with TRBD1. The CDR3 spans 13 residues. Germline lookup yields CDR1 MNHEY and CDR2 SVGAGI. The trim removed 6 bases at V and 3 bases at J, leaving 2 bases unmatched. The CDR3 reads CASRRTGTDTQYF. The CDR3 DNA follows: TGTGCCAGCAGGCGGACAGGGACAGATACGCAGTATTTT.

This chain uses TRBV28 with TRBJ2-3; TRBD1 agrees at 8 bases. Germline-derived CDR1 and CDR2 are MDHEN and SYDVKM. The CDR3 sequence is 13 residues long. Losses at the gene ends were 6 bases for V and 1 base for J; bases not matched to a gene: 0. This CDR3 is CASRDRGTDTQYF. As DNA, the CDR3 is TGTGCCAGCAGGGACAGGGGCACAGATACGCAGTATTTT.

Here the CDR3 reads CASSQAYPTDTQYF. The CDR3 DNA reads as TGCGCCAGCAGCCAAGCCTACCCCACAGATACGCAGTATTTT. V is TRBV4-3 and J is TRBJ2-3, with no clear D. The ends were cut back, 1 base at V and 2 bases at J, with 7 bases in the middle. There are 14 residues in the CDR3. The germline CDR1 and CDR2 sequences are LGHNA and YSLEER.

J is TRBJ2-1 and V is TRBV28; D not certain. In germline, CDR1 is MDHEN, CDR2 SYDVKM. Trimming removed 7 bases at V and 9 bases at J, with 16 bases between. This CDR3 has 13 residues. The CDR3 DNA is TGTGCCAGCACCGGCCTCCAGGTTTTTGAGCAGTTCTTC. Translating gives CASTGLQVFEQFF.

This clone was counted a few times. CDR3 amino acids: CASRRALQETQYF. The CDR3 region has the DNA TGTGCCAGCAGGCGGGCGCTCCAAGAGACCCAGTACTTC. The gene calls are TRBV28 and TRBJ2-5; the D gene is possibly TRBD2 (5 bases). The CDR3 has 13 amino acids. The ends were cut back, 6 bases at V and 1 base at J, with 9 bases in the middle. The V gene's germline CDR1 is MDHEN and CDR2 SYDVKM.

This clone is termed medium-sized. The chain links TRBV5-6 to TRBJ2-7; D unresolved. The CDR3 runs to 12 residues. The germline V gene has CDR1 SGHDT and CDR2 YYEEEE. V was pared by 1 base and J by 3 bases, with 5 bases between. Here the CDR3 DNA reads TGTGCCAGCAGCTTGAATAGCTACGAGCAGTACTTC. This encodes CASSLNSYEQYF.

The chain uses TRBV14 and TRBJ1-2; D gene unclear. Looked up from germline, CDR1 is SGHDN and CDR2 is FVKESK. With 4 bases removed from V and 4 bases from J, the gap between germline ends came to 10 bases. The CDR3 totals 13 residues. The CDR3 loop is CASSLALSYGYTF. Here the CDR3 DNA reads TGTGCCAGCAGCCTAGCTCTGAGCTATGGCTACACCTTC.

The chain's CDR3 is CASSNLGTDYEQYF. CDR3 sequence (DNA): TGTGCCAGCAGCAACCTCGGGACAGACTACGAGCAGTACTTC. V is TRBV7-9 and J is TRBJ2-7, with 7 bases lining up with TRBD1. The germline gives CDR1 SEHNR, CDR2 FQNEAQ (reference sequence). The CDR3 has 14 residues. The junction had 7 bases not matched to a gene; V was cut back by 5 bases and J by 3 bases.

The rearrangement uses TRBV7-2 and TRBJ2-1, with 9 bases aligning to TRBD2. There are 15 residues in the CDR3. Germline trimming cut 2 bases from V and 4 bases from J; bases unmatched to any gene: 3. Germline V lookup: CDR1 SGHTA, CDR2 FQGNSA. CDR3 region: CASSLSLAGYNEQFF. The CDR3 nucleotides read TGTGCCAGCAGCTTATCCCTAGCGGGGTACAATGAGCAGTTCTTC.

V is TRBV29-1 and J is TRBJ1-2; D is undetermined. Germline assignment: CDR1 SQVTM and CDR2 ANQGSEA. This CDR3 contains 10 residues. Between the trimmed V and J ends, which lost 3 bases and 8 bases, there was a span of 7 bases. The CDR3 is CSVDTAGYTF. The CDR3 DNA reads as TGCAGCGTTGACACTGCGGGCTACACCTTC.

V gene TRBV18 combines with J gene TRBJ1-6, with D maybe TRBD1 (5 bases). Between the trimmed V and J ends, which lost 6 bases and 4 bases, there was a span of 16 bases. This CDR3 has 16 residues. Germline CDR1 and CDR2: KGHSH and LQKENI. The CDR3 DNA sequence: TGTGCCAGCTCCTTCGGGGGAGGGGAATATAATTCACCCCTCCACTTT. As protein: CASSFGGGEYNSPLHF.

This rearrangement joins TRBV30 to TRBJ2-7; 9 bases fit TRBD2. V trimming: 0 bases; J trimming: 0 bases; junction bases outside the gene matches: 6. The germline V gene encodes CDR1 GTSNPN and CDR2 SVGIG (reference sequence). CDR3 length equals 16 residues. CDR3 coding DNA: TGTGCCTGGAGTGTACGAGGTAGCGGGAGCTCCTACGAGCAGTACTTC. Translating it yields CAWSVRGSGSSYEQYF. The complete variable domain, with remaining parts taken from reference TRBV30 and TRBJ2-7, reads SQTIHQWPATLVQPVGSPLSLECTVEGTSNPNLYWYRQAAGRGLQLLFYSVGIGQISSEVPQNLSASRPQDRQFILSSKKLLLSDSGFYLCAWSVRGSGSSYEQYFGPGTRLTVT.

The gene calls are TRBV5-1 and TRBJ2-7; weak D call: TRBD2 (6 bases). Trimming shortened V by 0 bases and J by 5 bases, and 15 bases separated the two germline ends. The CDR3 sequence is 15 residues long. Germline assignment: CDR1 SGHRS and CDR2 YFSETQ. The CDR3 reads CASSLAGGPYNEQYF. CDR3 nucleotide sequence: TGCGCCAGCAGCTTGGCCGGGGGTCCGTACAACGAGCAGTACTTC.

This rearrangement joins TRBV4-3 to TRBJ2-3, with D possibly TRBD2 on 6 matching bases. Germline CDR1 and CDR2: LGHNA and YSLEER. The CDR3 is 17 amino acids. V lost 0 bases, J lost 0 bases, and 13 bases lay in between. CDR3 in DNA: TGCGCCAGCAGCCAAGATGTGCCTAGCGAAAGCACAGATACGCAGTATTTT. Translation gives CASSQDVPSESTDTQYF.

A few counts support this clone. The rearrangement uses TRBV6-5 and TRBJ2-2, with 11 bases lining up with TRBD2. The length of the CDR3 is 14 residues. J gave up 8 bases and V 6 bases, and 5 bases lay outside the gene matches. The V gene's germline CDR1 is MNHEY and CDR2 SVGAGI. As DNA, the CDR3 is TGTGCCAGCAGAACTAGCGGGGGACGAGGGGAGCTGTTTTTT. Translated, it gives CASRTSGGRGELFF.

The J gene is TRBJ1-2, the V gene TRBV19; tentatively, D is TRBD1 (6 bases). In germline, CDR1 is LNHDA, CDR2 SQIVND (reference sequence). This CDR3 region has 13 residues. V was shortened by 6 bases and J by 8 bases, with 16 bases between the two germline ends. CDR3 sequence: CASSIRGSQGYTF. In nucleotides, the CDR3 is TGTGCCAGTAGCATCAGGGGCAGTCAAGGCTACACCTTC. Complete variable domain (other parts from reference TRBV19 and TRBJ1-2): DGGITQSPKYLFRKEGQNVTLSCEQNLNHDAMYWYRQDPGQGLRLIYYSQIVNDFQKGDIAEGYSVSREKKESFPLTVTSAQKNPTAFYLCASSIRGSQGYTFGSGTRLTVV.

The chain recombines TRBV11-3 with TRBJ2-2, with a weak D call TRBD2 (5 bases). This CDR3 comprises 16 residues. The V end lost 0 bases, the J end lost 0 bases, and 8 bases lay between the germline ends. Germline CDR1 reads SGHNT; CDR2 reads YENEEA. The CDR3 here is CASSLDVGANTGELFF. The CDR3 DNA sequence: TGTGCCAGCAGCTTAGATGTGGGAGCGAACACCGGGGAGCTGTTTTTT.

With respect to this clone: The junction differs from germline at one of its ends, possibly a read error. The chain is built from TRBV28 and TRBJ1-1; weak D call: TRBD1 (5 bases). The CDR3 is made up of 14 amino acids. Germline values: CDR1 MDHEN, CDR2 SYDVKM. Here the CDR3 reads CASCLPGGRTEAFF. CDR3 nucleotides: TGTGCCAGCTGTTTGCCCGGGGGGAGGACTGAAGCTTTCTTT.

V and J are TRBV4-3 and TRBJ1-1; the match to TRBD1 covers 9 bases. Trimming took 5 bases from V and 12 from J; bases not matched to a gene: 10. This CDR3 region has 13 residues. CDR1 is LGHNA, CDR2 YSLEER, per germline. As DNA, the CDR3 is TGCGCCAGCAGCATATCCGGACAGGGGCGGACTTTCTTT. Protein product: CASSISGQGRTFF.